Given below is one T cell receptor beta chain in context. One base away lies a much larger clone, so this may be a sequencing read error. The record originates from a study of blood T cells in healthy people across ages. With 2 bases removed from V and 11 bases from J, the gap between germline ends came to 9 bases. Germline lookup yields CDR1 SGHTA and CDR2 FQGNSA. The CDR3 is made up of 11 amino acids. PCR was performed a second time for roughly 7 to 12 cycles using a sample-barcoded 5' primer and a J-beta primer mix. Sequencing recovered at least 2.5 million CDR3-containing paired-end reads from each sample. TCRdb reprocessed the 5' RACE reads with MiXCR, giving one entry per CDR3 protein. The sample includes almost 1 million distinct CDR3 sequences, 51% of them seen just once.

This sequence originates from a woman aged 60 to 75 in good health. J is TRBJ2-5 and V is TRBV7-2; no firm D call. The sample comprised blood. For the CDR3, the DNA is TGTGCCAGCAGCTTAATCCACGGGCAGTACTTC. It yields the protein CASSLIHGQYF.